This T cell receptor beta chain was recorded in a study of blood T cell repertoires in COVID-19. Some clones are missing from TCRdb's copy, which holds only in-frame ones; the method was immunoSEQ multiplex PCR. There are some 90,000 clones in the sample; roughly 85% occur only once, and about a sixth lies in the top ten. This CDR3 spans 13 amino acids. With V trimmed by 6 bases and J by 8 bases, 4 bases remained unmatched. It was during active infection that Seattle patients were enrolled and then longitudinally followed. This sequence was found in a woman aged 55 to 70 with COVID-19, enrolled during active disease. This rearrangement joins TRBV12-3 or TRBV12-4 to TRBJ1-2; 12 bases are shared with TRBD1. Sample: peripheral blood. Here the CDR3 DNA reads TGTGCCAGCAGGAGGGGGACAGGGGGCGGCTACACCTTC. Protein sequence: CASRRGTGGGYTF.